The rows below give T cell receptor beta chains drawn from one sample of a study of shared clonotypes between healthy human individuals. The data were produced by immunoSEQ multiplex PCR, yet TCRdb's version contains in-frame clones alone and is incomplete. The data show about 700,000 clones, with around 67% seen just once and around 1.6% held by the top ten. Source material: memory CD4+ T cells sorted from blood. The receptors shown here come from a woman aged 25-40 years in good health. CDR3s include the opening cysteine and the closing phenylalanine or tryptophan. A D gene is named only where the DNA matches it firmly. Where a row states a size, it is once, few, many or the class of an expanded clone; other rows omit it.

CDR3nt: TGTGCCAGCAGCTTAAACCGGGTGGGTCGAATAGAAGCTTTCTTT
CDR3aa: CASSLNRVGRIEAFF
abundance: .
j_gene: TRBJ1-1
d_gene: .
v_gene: TRBV7-6

CDR3nt: TGCGCCAGCAGCCCGGACACTGATCAGCCCCAGCATTTT
CDR3aa: CASSPDTDQPQHF
abundance: few
j_gene: TRBJ1-5
d_gene: .
v_gene: TRBV5-1

CDR3nt: TGCGCCAGCAGTCCCCGGACAGGGGGACTCTACGAGCAGTACTTC
CDR3aa: CASSPRTGGLYEQYF
abundance: .
j_gene: TRBJ2-7
d_gene: TRBD1
v_gene: TRBV10-1

CDR3nt: TGTGCCTGGAGTGTAAGGGGAGCCACCTACAATGAGCAGTTCTTC
CDR3aa: CAWSVRGATYNEQFF
abundance: .
j_gene: TRBJ2-1
d_gene: .
v_gene: TRBV30

CDR3nt: TGTGCCACCAGCAGAGATGTAGACTTAGATACGCAGTATTTT
CDR3aa: CATSRDVDLDTQYF
abundance: .
j_gene: TRBJ2-3
d_gene: .
v_gene: TRBV15

CDR3nt: TGCGCCAGCAGTCCGGACAGGGGTCTTTTTGACGAGCAGTACTTC
CDR3aa: CASSPDRGLFDEQYF
abundance: .
j_gene: TRBJ2-7
d_gene: TRBD1
v_gene: TRBV23-1

CDR3nt: TGCAGTGCGCAGGGGACGAAGTTCTTC
CDR3aa: CSAQGTKFF
abundance: .
j_gene: TRBJ2-1
d_gene: .
v_gene: TRBV20-1

CDR3nt: TGTGCCTCCAGGGCGGGTGGCTACACCTTC
CDR3aa: CASRAGGYTF
abundance: .
j_gene: TRBJ1-2
d_gene: .
v_gene: TRBV28

CDR3nt: TGTGCCAGCAGCTTAGCGCTAGGGGTAATGAACACTGAAGCTTTCTTT
CDR3aa: CASSLALGVMNTEAFF
abundance: .
j_gene: TRBJ1-1
d_gene: .
v_gene: TRBV7-8

CDR3nt: TGCGCCAGCAGTGAAGGGACAGACTACAATGAGCAGTTCTTC
CDR3aa: CASSEGTDYNEQFF
abundance: .
j_gene: TRBJ2-1
d_gene: TRBD1
v_gene: TRBV10-2

CDR3nt: TGTGCCAGCTCACCGGCAAGCGATCAGCCCCAGCATTTT
CDR3aa: CASSPASDQPQHF
abundance: few
j_gene: TRBJ1-5
d_gene: .
v_gene: TRBV18

CDR3nt: TGTGCCAGCAGCACGGACAGTTTTAACTATGGCTACACCTTC
CDR3aa: CASSTDSFNYGYTF
abundance: few
j_gene: TRBJ1-2
d_gene: .
v_gene: TRBV7-9

CDR3nt: TGTGCCAGTAGTATTCTTGGCCTAGCGGGCCTCTACGAGCAGTACTTC
CDR3aa: CASSILGLAGLYEQYF
abundance: few
j_gene: TRBJ2-7
d_gene: TRBD2
v_gene: TRBV19

CDR3nt: TGTGCCAGCTCACCGGGTAGCGATGAGCAGTTCTTC
CDR3aa: CASSPGSDEQFF
abundance: .
j_gene: TRBJ2-1
d_gene: .
v_gene: TRBV18

CDR3nt: TGTGCCAGCAGCTTCTGGGCCCTGGACATTCAGTACTTC
CDR3aa: CASSFWALDIQYF
abundance: .
j_gene: TRBJ2-4
d_gene: .
v_gene: TRBV5-8

CDR3nt: TGCGCCAGCAGCCCGGGACAGGCAGAGCTGTTTTTT
CDR3aa: CASSPGQAELFF
abundance: .
j_gene: TRBJ1-4
d_gene: TRBD1
v_gene: TRBV5-1

CDR3nt: TGTGCCAGCAGTTTAAGTGGCGCCGGCTACGAGCAGTACTTC
CDR3aa: CASSLSGAGYEQYF
abundance: .
j_gene: TRBJ2-7
d_gene: .
v_gene: TRBV28

CDR3nt: TGTGCCACCGCGGGGCCCAACACCGGGGAGCTGTTTTTT
CDR3aa: CATAGPNTGELFF
abundance: .
j_gene: TRBJ2-2
d_gene: .
v_gene: TRBV27

CDR3nt: TGTGCCAGCAGCCCTCGGTCCTACTCTGGAAACACCATATATTTT
CDR3aa: CASSPRSYSGNTIYF
abundance: .
j_gene: TRBJ1-3
d_gene: .
v_gene: TRBV4-2

CDR3nt: TGCAGTGCTTACAACTATGGCTACACCTTC
CDR3aa: CSAYNYGYTF
abundance: .
j_gene: TRBJ1-2
d_gene: .
v_gene: TRBV20-1

CDR3nt: TGTGCCAGCAGCCCTCTGAAGACAGTCGCCACTGAAGCTTTCTTT
CDR3aa: CASSPLKTVATEAFF
abundance: .
j_gene: TRBJ1-1
d_gene: .
v_gene: TRBV7-2

CDR3nt: TGTGCCAGCACCCCGCGGGGAGATACGCAGTATTTT
CDR3aa: CASTPRGDTQYF
abundance: .
j_gene: TRBJ2-3
d_gene: .
v_gene: TRBV28

CDR3nt: TGTGCCAGCAGCCCCCAAGCGGTGACTAGCGGGATGAACAATGAGCAGTTCTTC
CDR3aa: CASSPQAVTSGMNNEQFF
abundance: .
j_gene: TRBJ2-1
d_gene: TRBD2
v_gene: TRBV7-2

CDR3nt: TGTGCCAGCAGCCCAGGGACCAATCAGCCCCAGCATTTT
CDR3aa: CASSPGTNQPQHF
abundance: .
j_gene: TRBJ1-5
d_gene: .
v_gene: TRBV5-4

CDR3nt: TGCGCCAGCAGCCAAGATCCCCGGCGGGGAACAGAGACCCAGTACTTC
CDR3aa: CASSQDPRRGTETQYF
abundance: once
j_gene: TRBJ2-5
d_gene: .
v_gene: TRBV4-1

CDR3nt: TGTGCCAGCAGTGAAGGGGGAAATGAGCAGTTCTTC
CDR3aa: CASSEGGNEQFF
abundance: .
j_gene: TRBJ2-1
d_gene: .
v_gene: TRBV6-1

CDR3nt: TGCGCCAGCAGCCAAGGTCTAGCGGTCTACGAGCAGTACTTC
CDR3aa: CASSQGLAVYEQYF
abundance: .
j_gene: TRBJ2-7
d_gene: TRBD2
v_gene: TRBV4-1

CDR3nt: TGTGCCAGCAGTGAATTCCCGGGACAGGGCTTTGGCACCGGGGAGCTGTTTTTT
CDR3aa: CASSEFPGQGFGTGELFF
abundance: .
j_gene: TRBJ2-2
d_gene: TRBD1
v_gene: TRBV2

CDR3nt: TGTGCCAGCTCGCGACCCGGGACGGAACAAGAGACCCAGTACTTC
CDR3aa: CASSRPGTEQETQYF
abundance: .
j_gene: TRBJ2-5
d_gene: .
v_gene: TRBV18

CDR3nt: TGTGCCAGCAGCTTGTATTCAGGGGATGACACTGAAGCTTTCTTT
CDR3aa: CASSLYSGDDTEAFF
abundance: .
j_gene: TRBJ1-1
d_gene: .
v_gene: TRBV5-5

CDR3nt: TGCGCCAGCCGTACGGACCGAAGCGGGAGGGCCTACAATGAGCAGTTCTTC
CDR3aa: CASRTDRSGRAYNEQFF
abundance: .
j_gene: TRBJ2-1
d_gene: TRBD2
v_gene: TRBV5-1

CDR3nt: TGTGCTAGTGGTTTTACAAGGGGGAGTTATACAGATACGCAGTATTTT
CDR3aa: CASGFTRGSYTDTQYF
abundance: .
j_gene: TRBJ2-3
d_gene: .
v_gene: TRBV12-5

CDR3nt: TGTGCCAGCAGAGGGACAGGGTCTAATGAAAAACTGTTTTTT
CDR3aa: CASRGTGSNEKLFF
abundance: .
j_gene: TRBJ1-4
d_gene: TRBD1
v_gene: TRBV19

CDR3nt: TGTGCCAGCAGAAAAGACAGTTCCTACGAGCAGTACTTC
CDR3aa: CASRKDSSYEQYF
abundance: .
j_gene: TRBJ2-7
d_gene: .
v_gene: TRBV27

CDR3nt: TGTGCCAGCAGTGTTGGGGGAATCTATGGCTACACCTTC
CDR3aa: CASSVGGIYGYTF
abundance: .
j_gene: TRBJ1-2
d_gene: .
v_gene: TRBV6-1

CDR3nt: TGTGCCTGGAGTACGGAATCGGGACGGGACACTGAAGCTTTCTTT
CDR3aa: CAWSTESGRDTEAFF
abundance: .
j_gene: TRBJ1-1
d_gene: .
v_gene: TRBV30

CDR3nt: TGTGCCAGCAGTTACTCGATGGCTAGCGGGTCCAATGAGCAGTTCTTC
CDR3aa: CASSYSMASGSNEQFF
abundance: .
j_gene: TRBJ2-1
d_gene: TRBD2
v_gene: TRBV6-5

CDR3nt: TGTGCCAGCACCTGGACAGAGACTCAGCCCCAGCATTTT
CDR3aa: CASTWTETQPQHF
abundance: many
j_gene: TRBJ1-5
d_gene: .
v_gene: TRBV2